This T cell receptor beta chain was sequenced in a study of shared clonotypes between healthy human individuals. V was pared by 6 bases and J by 3 bases, with 4 bases of the junction left unmatched. The CDR3 extends over 14 amino acids. Germline CDR1 MNHEY, CDR2 SVGAGI. Naive CD8 cells were CD45RO-negative, positively selected for CCR7, excluding terminally differentiated effector memory CD45RA+ cells. In regard to this clone: Its antigen remains unidentified.

Deep-level assay runs were performed. Data came from immunoSEQ multiplex PCR; TCRdb stores just in-frame clones and leaves some out. The sample lists about 2 million clones, about 95% occurring once. Broader study findings: Rarefaction curves obtained for sorted subsets showed sequencing incomplete despite large depth. Roughly 5% of naive CD4 clonotypes were common to a handful of donors. The expectation was that sequencing depth would affect clonotype sharing among donors.

The sample comprised naive CD8+ T cells sorted from blood. This receptor was obtained from a man aged 18 to 30 in good health. The chain links TRBV6-5 to TRBJ1-4, with TRBD1 matching over 7 bases. The CDR3 protein is CASSQGDSNEKLFF. The CDR3 nucleotides are TGTGCCAGCAGCCAGGGGGATTCTAATGAAAAACTGTTTTTT.